Here is one TCR beta chain with its context. The data belong to a study of blood T cell repertoires in COVID-19. Authors' analysis steps: Reference gene primer amplification yielded estimated nucleated cell counts. Using immunoSEQ multiplex PCR, the repertoire was profiled, and TCRdb retains in-frame clones only, with some absent. The V and J calls and clone size were taken over from that table, and D and trimming were inferred from the DNA. This sample carries approximately 260,000 clones, 85% to 90% of them seen once, and the ten largest clones take 1.9%. The trim removed 3 bases at V and 7 bases at J, leaving 10 bases unmatched. The CDR3 spans 16 residues. Germline V gene sequence: CDR1 MGHRA, CDR2 YSYEKL.

The TCR originated in a woman aged 60 to 75 who had recovered from COVID-19. The chain has TRBV4-1 and TRBJ1-4, with 8 bases identical to TRBD1. The sample was PBMCs or T cells enriched from blood (not recorded which). Written as DNA, the CDR3 is TGCGCCAGCAGCCATCTCGGACAGGGCGAAACTGAAAAACTGTTTTTT. Its protein product is CASSHLGQGETEKLFF.